The 11 T cell receptor beta chains below come from one sample, sequenced in a study of Ad26.COV2.S vaccination and SARS-CoV-2 variants. Here immunoSEQ multiplex PCR was the method, and the copy in TCRdb shows in-frame clones only, minus some. The sample has about 260,000 clones, around 85% seen once. Treatment described: over 15 received Ad26.COV2.S at low or high dose, single or two shots; 5 received placebo; per-sample allocation not given. Day 63 after the first injection of vaccine or placebo was the sampling time. Sequences were derived from peripheral blood, sampled in a trial of Ad26.COV2.S vaccine versus placebo. The receptors shown here come from a person between 18 and 59 years old who received the Ad26.COV2.S COVID-19 vaccine or a placebo.

This chain connects TRBV10-3 to TRBJ2-2; perhaps TRBD1 as D (5 bases). This CDR3 has 15 amino acids. V was pared by 3 bases and J by 0 bases, with 8 bases between. Germline values: CDR1 ENHRY, CDR2 SYGVKD. The DNA for the CDR3 is TGTGCCATCAGTGACAGGGATTCGAACACCGGGGAGCTGTTTTTT. It is translated as CAISDRDSNTGELFF.

This chain uses TRBV12-1 with TRBJ2-5; TRBD2 is the table's D call, not checked against the DNA. TRBV12-1 is an annotated pseudogene. The CDR3 is 19 amino acids. CDR3 amino acids: CASSFCSGSMAVKKETQYF. The CDR3 DNA sequence: TGTGCCAGCAGCTTTTGTAGCGGGAGCATGGCGGTAAAAAAAGAGACCCAGTACTTC.

Comment on this clone: The same CDR3 arises from other DNA sequences in this sample as well. The chain is built from TRBV5-4 and TRBJ1-4; D is unclear. This CDR3 region has 11 residues. In germline, CDR1 is SGHNT, CDR2 YYREEE (reference sequence). V was clipped by 2 bases and J by 8 bases, with 4 bases between them. DNA of the CDR3: TGTGCCAGCAGCTTTGGGGAAAAACTGTTTTTT. Translated: CASSFGEKLFF.

The V call is TRBV29-1, the J call TRBJ1-2; D is uncertain. In germline, CDR1 is SQVTM, CDR2 ANQGSEA. This CDR3 is 13 amino acids long. V was clipped by 4 bases and J by 3 bases, with 12 bases between them. In DNA form, the CDR3 reads TGCAGCGTTGTCGTCCCAGAGGACTATGGCTACACCTTC. Amino acids: CSVVVPEDYGYTF.

This clone occurred once. The chain has TRBV29-1 and TRBJ1-2, with D perhaps matching TRBD1 (5 bases). Germline loops: CDR1 SQVTM, CDR2 ANQGSEA. V was cut by 6 bases and J by 5 bases, with 16 bases left in between. The CDR3 consists of 13 residues. CDR3 loop: CSVPGRNLYGYTF. Written as DNA, the CDR3 is TGCAGCGTCCCGGGACGGAACTTGTATGGCTACACCTTC. The whole variable domain, filled in from reference TRBV29-1 and TRBJ1-2, reads SAVISQKPSRDICQRGTSLTIQCQVDSQVTMMFWYRQQPGQSLTLIATANQGSEATYESGFVIDKFPISRPNLTFSTLTVSNMSPEDSSIYLCSVPGRNLYGYTFGSGTRLTVV.

This clone was seen a single time. The J gene is TRBJ2-1, the V gene TRBV25-1, with D perhaps matching TRBD2 (5 bases). The CDR3 totals 13 residues. V was clipped by 4 bases and J by 10 bases, with 14 bases between them. Germline V CDR1 and CDR2: MGHDK, SYGVNS. The CDR3 region has the DNA TGTGCCAGCAGTGCCGGACTGTCAGGCGAGCAGTTCTTC. Encoded protein: CASSAGLSGEQFF. Full variable domain (remainder filled in from reference TRBV25-1 and TRBJ2-1): EADIYQTPRYLVIGTGKKITLECSQTMGHDKMYWYQQDPGMELHLIHYSYGVNSTEKGDLSSESTVSRIRTEHFPLTLESARPSHTSQYLCASSAGLSGEQFFGPGTRLTVL.

The rearrangement uses TRBV18 and TRBJ2-2; 7 bases are a match to TRBD2. Germline assignment: CDR1 KGHSH and CDR2 LQKENI. The J segment lost 0 bases and the V segment lost 3 bases, leaving 1 base of the junction unmatched. CDR3 size: 15 residues. CDR3 sequence reads: CASSPSGANTGELFF. For the CDR3, the DNA is TGTGCCAGCTCACCCAGCGGGGCGAACACCGGGGAGCTGTTTTTT. The whole variable domain, remainder taken from reference TRBV18 and TRBJ2-2, is NAGVMQNPRHLVRRRGQEARLRCSPMKGHSHVYWYRQLPEEGLKFMVYLQKENIIDESGMPKERFSAEFPKEGPSILRIQQVVRGDSAAYFCASSPSGANTGELFFGEGSRLTVL.

The rearrangement joins TRBV11-2 to TRBJ2-7; D is possibly TRBD1 (6 bases). The CDR3 is made up of 12 amino acids. Per the germline V gene, CDR1 is SGHAT and CDR2 is FQNNGV. The germline V and J ends were trimmed by 3 bases and 4 bases, with 7 bases remaining between them. The CDR3 spells CASSLRGYEQYF. The CDR3 coding sequence is TGTGCCAGCAGCTTGAGGGGGTACGAGCAGTACTTC.

This sequence joins TRBV15 and TRBJ2-7; D possibly matches TRBD1 or TRBD2 (6 bases each). This CDR3 has 15 residues. V lost 4 bases and J 0 bases, leaving 13 bases between the germline ends. Germline V lookup: CDR1 LNHNV, CDR2 YYDKDF (reference sequence). The DNA of the CDR3 is TGTGCCACCAGCAAGGCCCGGGGGCTCTCCTACGAGCAGTACGTC. The encoded protein is CATSKARGLSYEQYV.

The chain has TRBV3-1 (or the pseudogene TRBV3-2) and TRBJ1-3; D is undetermined. The CDR3 is 15 residues long. V was shortened by 0 bases and J by 5 bases, with 11 bases between the two germline ends. Germline CDR1 LGHDT, CDR2 YNNKEL (reference sequence). The CDR3 region has the DNA TGTGCCAGCAGCCAAGATTGGGAGGGCAGAAACACCATATATTTT. It is translated as CASSQDWEGRNTIYF.

This clone showed up just once. The gene calls are TRBV19 and TRBJ1-4, with 9 positions matching TRBD1. The CDR3 extends over 16 amino acids. The V and J ends lost 3 bases and 0 bases, in that order; junction bases with no gene match: 2. Germline V gives CDR1 LNHDA, CDR2 SQIVND (reference sequence). CDR3: CASSMDRGTTNEKLFF. DNA of the CDR3: TGTGCCAGTAGTATGGACAGGGGAACAACTAATGAAAAACTGTTTTTT.